The 12 T cell receptor beta chains reported below all come from one sample, sequenced in a study of T cell repertoires in cytomegalovirus infection (dated by TCRdb to between 2019 and 2020). The sequencing machine was an Illumina HiSeq 1500. TCRdb reanalyzed the raw reads on its own, using fastp at Q25 for trimming and MiXCR for clone calling, and kept in-frame beta chains. Rows with one shared CDR3 protein collapse into an entry with the most common genes and DNA. This sample comprises roughly 630,000 distinct CDR3 sequences, around 24% of them detected only once. The ten largest clonotypes hold 8% of the sample. Specimen: CD8+ T cells from PBMCs. The origin of the receptors is a human donor in good health (CMV status not recorded). Some clones in this sample may be carry-over from other donors' samples.

This clonotype has only a few counts. J is TRBJ1-1 and V is TRBV12-3 or TRBV12-4; D is uncertain. CDR3 length equals 12 residues. Trimming took off 6 bases at V and 6 bases at J, with 11 bases between the two ends. The CDR3, as DNA: TGTGCCAGCAGCCCCGGGTCCTCTGAAGCTTTCTTT. Translation gives CASSPGSSEAFF.

The chain recombines TRBV10-3 with TRBJ2-7, with unresolved D. V lost 3 bases and J lost 7, with 16 bases in between. Germline V gene sequence: CDR1 ENHRY, CDR2 SYGVKD. CDR3 length equals 14 residues. The CDR3 region has the DNA TGTGCCATCAGTGAAAATCCTACATCTATGGAGCAGTACGTC. Encoded protein: CAISENPTSMEQYV.

A few counts support this clonotype. Here the CDR3 DNA reads TGCGCCAGCAGCCAAGTAGTTACAGGGGATTATGGCTACACCTTC. Translating it yields CASSQVVTGDYGYTF. The chain carries TRBV4-1 and TRBJ1-2; TRBD1 matches 7 bases. This CDR3 comprises 15 residues. The germline CDR1 and CDR2 sequences are MGHRA and YSYEKL. The ends lost 1 base at V and 5 bases at J; junction bases unmatched: 7.

This clonotype showed up just a few times. The chain is built from TRBV5-6 and TRBJ1-2; D is unresolved. V lost 5 bases, J lost 0 bases, and 11 bases lay in between. Germline V gene sequence: CDR1 SGHDT, CDR2 YYEEEE. This CDR3 spans 14 amino acids. The CDR3 is CASSADGANYGYTF. CDR3 sequence (DNA): TGTGCCAGCAGTGCGGACGGAGCTAACTATGGCTACACCTTC.

The chain has TRBV2 and TRBJ2-1, with D uncertain. Germline V gene data show CDR1 as SNHLY and CDR2 as FYNNEI. The germline V and J ends were trimmed by 4 bases and 7 bases, with 14 bases remaining between them. The CDR3 loop spans 14 amino acids. CDR3 in amino acids: CASSGTQRRNEQFF. Written as DNA, the CDR3 is TGTGCCAGCAGTGGGACCCAAAGACGGAATGAGCAGTTCTTC.

This rearrangement joins TRBV12-3 or TRBV12-4 to TRBJ2-3; TRBD2 matches 7 bases. Unmatched junction bases numbered 7, after V lost 6 bases and J lost 4 bases. This CDR3 is 14 amino acids long. Here the CDR3 reads CASRMGLKADTQYF. CDR3 in DNA: TGTGCCAGCAGGATGGGACTAAAGGCAGATACGCAGTATTTT.

A note on this clonotype: It may be a read error: a sequence one base away is much more abundant. The chain joins TRBV12-3 or TRBV12-4 to TRBJ2-1; 8 bases fit TRBD1. The CDR3 extends over 16 amino acids. V lost 6 bases to trimming and J lost 2 bases; unmatched junction nucleotides: 9. The CDR3 here is CASSISTGAPYNEQFF. The CDR3 nucleotides are TGTGCCAGCAGCATTTCGACAGGGGCCCCCTACAATGAGCAGTTCTTC.

There are many counts of this clonotype. The chain is built from TRBV6-2 or TRBV6-3 and TRBJ1-5; D not certain. This CDR3 region has 14 residues. Germline V gene data show CDR1 as MNHEY and CDR2 as SVGEGT. The germline V and J ends were trimmed by 2 bases and 2 bases, with 7 bases remaining between them. The CDR3 DNA reads TGTGCCAGCAGTTACCCGGTTCGCAATCAGCCCCAGCATTTT. Translating it yields CASSYPVRNQPQHF.

This clonotype came up many times. The V gene is TRBV7-2, the J gene TRBJ1-1; no reliable D call. The CDR3 covers 15 residues. In germline, CDR1 is SGHTA, CDR2 FQGNSA. V lost 2 bases and J lost 3, with 13 bases in between. The CDR3 DNA is TGTGCCAGCAGCTTACCTCCCCCGGGGTACACTGAAGCTTTCTTT. Translated, it gives CASSLPPPGYTEAFF.

V usage is TRBV5-6 and J usage is TRBJ2-7, with D tentatively TRBD2 (5 bases). V was trimmed by 3 bases and J by 3 bases, leaving 13 bases between them. This CDR3 is 14 amino acids long. Germline V gives CDR1 SGHDT, CDR2 YYEEEE. CDR3 protein: CASSYTGSVYEQYV. The CDR3 coding sequence is TGTGCCAGCAGCTACACGGGATCGGTCTACGAGCAGTACGTC.

This clonotype was found many times. V gene TRBV12-3 or TRBV12-4 combines with J gene TRBJ2-7, with 7 bases matching TRBD2. Germline trimming cut 7 bases from V and 5 bases from J; bases unmatched to any gene: 5. The CDR3 totals 12 residues. The CDR3 sequence: CASTQAGDEQYF. As DNA, the CDR3 is TGTGCCAGCACACAGGCGGGGGACGAGCAGTACTTC.

This clonotype was seen repeatedly, ten times or more. This chain uses TRBV7-9 with TRBJ2-1, with unresolved D. The CDR3 sequence is 12 residues long. Germline-derived CDR1 and CDR2 are SEHNR and FQNEAQ (reference sequence). The germline V and J ends were trimmed by 2 bases and 7 bases, with 6 bases remaining between them. CDR3 nucleotides: TGTGCCAGCAGCTTACAAGGGAATGAGCAGTTCTTC. Residues: CASSLQGNEQFF.